This T cell receptor (beta chain) comes out of a study of CD8+ T cells in alopecia areata. Overall study context: Patients in the treated group were given tofacitinib by mouth, 5 to 10 mg twice a day.

V dropped 1 base and J dropped 5; count of bases not matched to a gene: 1. The CDR3 sequence is 13 residues long. Looked up from germline, CDR1 is LGHNA and CDR2 is YSLEER. TCR sequencing used cDNA made by reverse transcription of extracted RNA. Sequencing used immunoSEQ multiplex PCR; TCRdb keeps in-frame clones, though not all of them. The profile shows 150,000 to 160,000 clones, 45% to 55% of them singletons. This TCR was recovered from a human donor with alopecia areata. The chain links TRBV4-3 to TRBJ2-7; TRBD2 matches at 8 bases. Material: CD8+ T cells sorted from blood, obtained at week 0. CDR3 coding DNA: TGCGCCAGCAGCCAAGCCGGGGGGGACGAGCAGTACTTC. It codes for CASSQAGGDEQYF.